These 3 T cell receptor beta chains originate from one sample sequenced in a study of T-cell reconstitution after alpha-beta-depleted transplantation in children (dated by TCRdb to the mid-2010s). Preparation of the library involved PCR. Sequencing instrument: Illumina HiSeq 2500. Molecular barcoding was employed in the preparation of TCR libraries, with unique molecular identifiers being used to normalize TCRbeta repertoire quantification. The public reads were reprocessed in TCRdb via fastp at Q25 and MiXCR, keeping in-frame beta chains. Rows with one shared CDR3 protein collapse into an entry with the most common genes and DNA. The sample contains 800,000 to 1,000,000 distinct CDR3 sequences, about 29% of them found a single time. Clones ranked in the top ten supply 28% of the sample. In light of the paper, this sample's treatment or condition label describes: allogeneic hematopoietic cell transplantation with graft depleted of TCRalphabeta T cells and CD19 B cells.

The source material was PBMCs, mostly from graft donor cells, sampled 360 days after TCRalphabeta/CD19-depleted stem cell transplant. The origin of the receptors is a boy less than two years old who had a stem cell transplant for SCID, so the T cells may come from the graft donor.

CDR3: CASSLGQDPSYNEQFF. The CDR3 DNA reads as TGTGCCAGCAGTTTGGGACAGGACCCTTCCTACAATGAGCAGTTCTTC. The chain has TRBV12-3 or TRBV12-4 and TRBJ2-1; TRBD1 aligns across 8 bases. CDR3 length equals 16 residues. The V and J ends lost 3 bases and 1 base, in that order; junction bases with no gene match: 5.

This clonotype came up a few times. This chain joins TRBV12-3 or TRBV12-4 and TRBJ1-2; no firm D call. V was pared by 9 bases and J by 8 bases, with 13 bases between. The CDR3 has 11 amino acids. DNA for the CDR3: TGTGCCAGTCGAGGAACTGTGGGCTACACCTTC. Residues: CASRGTVGYTF.

This clonotype came up many times. J is TRBJ2-3 and V is TRBV7-2; D gene unclear. The CDR3 runs 14 residues. The V gene's germline CDR1 is SGHTA and CDR2 FQGNSA. V lost 2 bases to trimming and J lost 1 base, with 7 bases between them. CDR3 loop: CASSLIHRTDTQYF. Here the CDR3 DNA reads TGTGCCAGCAGCTTAATCCATCGCACAGATACGCAGTATTTT.